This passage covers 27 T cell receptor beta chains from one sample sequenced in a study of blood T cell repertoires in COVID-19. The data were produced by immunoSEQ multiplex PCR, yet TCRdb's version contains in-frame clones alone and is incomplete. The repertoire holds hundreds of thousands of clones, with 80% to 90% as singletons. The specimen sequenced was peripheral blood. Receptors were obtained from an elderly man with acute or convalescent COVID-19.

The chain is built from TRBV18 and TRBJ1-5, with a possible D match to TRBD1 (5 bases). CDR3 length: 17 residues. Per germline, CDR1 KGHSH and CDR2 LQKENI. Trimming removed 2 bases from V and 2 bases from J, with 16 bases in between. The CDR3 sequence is CASSPNSAGTGNQPQHF. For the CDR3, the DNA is TGTGCCAGCTCACCAAATAGTGCCGGGACTGGCAATCAGCCCCAGCATTTT.

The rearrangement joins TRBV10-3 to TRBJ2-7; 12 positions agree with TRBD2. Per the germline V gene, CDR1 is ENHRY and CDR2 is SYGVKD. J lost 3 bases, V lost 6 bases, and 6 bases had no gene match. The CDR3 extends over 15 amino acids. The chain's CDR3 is CAIRMTSGSFYEQYF. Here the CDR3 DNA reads TGTGCCATCAGAATGACTAGCGGGAGTTTCTACGAGCAGTACTTC.

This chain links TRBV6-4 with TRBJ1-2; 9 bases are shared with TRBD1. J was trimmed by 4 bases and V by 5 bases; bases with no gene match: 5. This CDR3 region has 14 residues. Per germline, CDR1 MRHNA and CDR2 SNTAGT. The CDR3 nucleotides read TGTGCCAGCAGTCCCGGGACAGGGATCTATGGCTACACCTTC. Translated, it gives CASSPGTGIYGYTF.

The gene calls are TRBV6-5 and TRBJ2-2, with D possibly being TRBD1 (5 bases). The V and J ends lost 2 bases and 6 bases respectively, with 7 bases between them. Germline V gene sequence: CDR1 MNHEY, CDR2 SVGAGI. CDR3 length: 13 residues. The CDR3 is CASSYRGPGELFF. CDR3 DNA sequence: TGTGCCAGCAGTTACAGGGGTCCCGGGGAGCTGTTTTTT.

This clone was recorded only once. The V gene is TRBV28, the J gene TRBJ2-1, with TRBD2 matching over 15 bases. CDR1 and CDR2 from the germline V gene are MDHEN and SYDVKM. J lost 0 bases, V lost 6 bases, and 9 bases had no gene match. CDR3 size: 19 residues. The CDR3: CASRVLGLAGGISYNEQFF. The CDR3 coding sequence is TGTGCCAGCAGGGTCCTGGGACTAGCGGGAGGTATCTCCTACAATGAGCAGTTCTTC.

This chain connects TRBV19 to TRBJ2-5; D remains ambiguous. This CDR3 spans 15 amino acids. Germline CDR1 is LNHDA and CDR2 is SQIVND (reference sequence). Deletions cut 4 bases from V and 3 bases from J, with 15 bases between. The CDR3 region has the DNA TGTGCCAGTAGTACCAAAGTCCAGTTCAAAGAGACCCAGTACTTC. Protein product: CASSTKVQFKETQYF.

The CDR3 protein is CASSLWGTGDTGELFF. CDR3 DNA: TGTGCCAGCAGTTTATGGGGGACAGGGGACACCGGGGAGCTGTTTTTT. This rearrangement joins TRBV27 to TRBJ2-2; 10 nucleotides agree with TRBD1. Germline CDR1 reads MNHEY; CDR2 reads SMNVEV (reference sequence). The ends lost 1 base at V and 3 bases at J; junction bases unmatched: 2. The CDR3 is 16 amino acids.

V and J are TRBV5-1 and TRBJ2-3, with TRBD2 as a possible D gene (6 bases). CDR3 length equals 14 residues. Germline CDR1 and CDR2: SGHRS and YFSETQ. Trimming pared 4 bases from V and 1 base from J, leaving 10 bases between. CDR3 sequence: CASSRSSGTDTQYF. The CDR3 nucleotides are TGCGCCAGCAGCAGATCTAGCGGCACAGATACGCAGTATTTT.

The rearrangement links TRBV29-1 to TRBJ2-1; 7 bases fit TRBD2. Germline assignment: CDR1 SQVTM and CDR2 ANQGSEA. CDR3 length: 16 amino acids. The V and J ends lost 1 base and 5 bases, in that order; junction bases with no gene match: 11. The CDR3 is CSVEGTPSGLNNEQFF. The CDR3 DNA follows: TGCAGCGTTGAAGGGACTCCTAGCGGATTAAACAATGAGCAGTTCTTC.

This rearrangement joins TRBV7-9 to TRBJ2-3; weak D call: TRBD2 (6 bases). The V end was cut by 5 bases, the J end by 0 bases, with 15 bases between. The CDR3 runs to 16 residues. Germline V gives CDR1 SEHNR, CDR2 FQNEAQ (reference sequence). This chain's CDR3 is CASSIRDLTSTDTQYF. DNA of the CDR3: TGTGCCAGCAGCATCCGGGACTTAACTAGCACAGATACGCAGTATTTT.

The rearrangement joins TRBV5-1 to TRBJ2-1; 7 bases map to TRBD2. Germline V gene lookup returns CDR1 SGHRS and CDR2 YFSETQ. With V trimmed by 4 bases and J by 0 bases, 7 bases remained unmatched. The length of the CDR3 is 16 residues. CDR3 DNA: TGCGCCAGCAGCCTCTCCGGACTAGGCTCCTACAATGAGCAGTTCTTC. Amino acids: CASSLSGLGSYNEQFF.

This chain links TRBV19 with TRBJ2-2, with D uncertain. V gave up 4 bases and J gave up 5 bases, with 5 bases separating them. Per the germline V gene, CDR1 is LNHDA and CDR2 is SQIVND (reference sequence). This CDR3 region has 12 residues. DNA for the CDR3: TGTGCCAGTAGTACGTTTACCGGGGAGCTGTTTTTT. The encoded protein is CASSTFTGELFF. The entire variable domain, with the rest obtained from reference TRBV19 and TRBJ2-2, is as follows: DGGITQSPKYLFRKEGQNVTLSCEQNLNHDAMYWYRQDPGQGLRLIYYSQIVNDFQKGDIAEGYSVSREKKESFPLTVTSAQKNPTAFYLCASSTFTGELFFGEGSRLTVL.

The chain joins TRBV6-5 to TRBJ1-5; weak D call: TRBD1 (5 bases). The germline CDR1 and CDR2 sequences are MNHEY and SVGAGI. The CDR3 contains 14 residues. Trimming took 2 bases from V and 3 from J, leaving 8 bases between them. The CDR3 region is CASSYRGANQPQHF. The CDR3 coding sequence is TGTGCCAGCAGTTACAGGGGTGCCAATCAGCCCCAGCATTTT.

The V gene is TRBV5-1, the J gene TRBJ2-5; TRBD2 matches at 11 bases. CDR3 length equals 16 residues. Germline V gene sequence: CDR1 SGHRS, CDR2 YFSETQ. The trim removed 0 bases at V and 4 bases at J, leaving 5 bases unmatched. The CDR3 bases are TGCGCCAGCAGCTTGGGTAGCGGGGGGGCCGGAGAGACCCAGTACTTC. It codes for CASSLGSGGAGETQYF.

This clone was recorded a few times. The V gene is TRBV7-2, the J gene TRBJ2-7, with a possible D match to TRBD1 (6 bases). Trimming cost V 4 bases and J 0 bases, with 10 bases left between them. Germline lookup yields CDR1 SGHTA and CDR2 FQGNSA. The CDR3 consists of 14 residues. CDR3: CASSSDRSSYEQYF. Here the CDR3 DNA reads TGTGCCAGCAGCTCGGACAGAAGCTCCTACGAGCAGTACTTC.

Here the CDR3 reads CASSRRGGSPYNEQFF. Here the CDR3 DNA reads TGCGCCAGCAGCCGTCGGGGCGGGAGTCCCTACAATGAGCAGTTCTTC. This rearrangement joins TRBV4-1 to TRBJ2-1, with TRBD2 matching over 7 bases. Germline lookup yields CDR1 MGHRA and CDR2 YSYEKL. J lost 2 bases, V lost 4 bases, and 8 bases had no gene match. CDR3 size: 16 residues.

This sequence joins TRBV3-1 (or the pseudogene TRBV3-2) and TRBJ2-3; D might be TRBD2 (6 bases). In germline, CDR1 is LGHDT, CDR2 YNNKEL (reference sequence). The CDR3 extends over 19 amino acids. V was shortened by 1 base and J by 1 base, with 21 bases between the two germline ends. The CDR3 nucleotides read TGTGCCAGCAGCCAAGCTTGGGACCTCCGGGACTCCGGCACAGATACGCAGTATTTT. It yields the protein CASSQAWDLRDSGTDTQYF.

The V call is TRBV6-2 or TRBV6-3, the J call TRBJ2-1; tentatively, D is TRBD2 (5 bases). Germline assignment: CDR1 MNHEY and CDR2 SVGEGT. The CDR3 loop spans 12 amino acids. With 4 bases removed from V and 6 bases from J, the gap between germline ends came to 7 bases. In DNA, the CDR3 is TGTGCCAGCAGTTCGGGGATCAATGAGCAGTTCTTC. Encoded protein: CASSSGINEQFF.

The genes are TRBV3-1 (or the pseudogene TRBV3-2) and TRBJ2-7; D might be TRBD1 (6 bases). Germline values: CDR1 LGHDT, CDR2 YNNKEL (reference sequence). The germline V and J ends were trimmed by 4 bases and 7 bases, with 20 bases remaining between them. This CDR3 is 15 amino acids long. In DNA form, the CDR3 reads TGTGCCAGCAGCCGGGACGTCGGGGACACGGAGGAGCAGTACTTC. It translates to CASSRDVGDTEEQYF.

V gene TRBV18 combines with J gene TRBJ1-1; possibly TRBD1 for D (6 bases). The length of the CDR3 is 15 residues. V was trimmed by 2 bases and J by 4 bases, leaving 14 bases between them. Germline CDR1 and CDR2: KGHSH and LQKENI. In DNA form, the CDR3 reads TGTGCCAGCTCACCAATAGGGAGAGGGGGCACTGAAGCTTTCTTT. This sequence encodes CASSPIGRGGTEAFF.

CDR3 in DNA: TGCAGCGTTGAGCCGACAGAGCTCGGTCAGCCCCAGCATTTT. Translating it yields CSVEPTELGQPQHF. The chain combines TRBV29-1 with TRBJ1-5, with a possible D match to TRBD1 (5 bases). The CDR3 contains 14 residues. The ends were cut back, 3 bases at V and 6 bases at J, with 15 bases in the middle. Per the germline V gene, CDR1 is SQVTM and CDR2 is ANQGSEA.

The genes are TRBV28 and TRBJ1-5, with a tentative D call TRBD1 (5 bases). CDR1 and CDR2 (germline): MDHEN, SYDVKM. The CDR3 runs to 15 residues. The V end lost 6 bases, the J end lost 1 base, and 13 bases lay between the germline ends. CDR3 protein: CASSRSGGSNQPQHF. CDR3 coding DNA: TGTGCCAGCAGCCGCTCCGGGGGGAGCAATCAGCCCCAGCATTTT. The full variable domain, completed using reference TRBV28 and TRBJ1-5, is DVKVTQSSRYLVKRTGEKVFLECVQDMDHENMFWYRQDPGLGLRLIYFSYDVKMKEKGDIPEGYSVSREKKERFSLILESASTNQTSMYLCASSRSGGSNQPQHFGDGTRLSIL.

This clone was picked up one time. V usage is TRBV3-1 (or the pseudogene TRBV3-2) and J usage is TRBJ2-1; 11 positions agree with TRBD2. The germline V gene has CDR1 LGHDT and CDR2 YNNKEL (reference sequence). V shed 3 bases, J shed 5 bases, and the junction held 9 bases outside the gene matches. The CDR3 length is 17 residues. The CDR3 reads CASSHHATSGVNNEQFF. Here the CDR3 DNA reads TGTGCCAGCAGCCACCACGCGACTAGCGGGGTAAACAATGAGCAGTTCTTC.

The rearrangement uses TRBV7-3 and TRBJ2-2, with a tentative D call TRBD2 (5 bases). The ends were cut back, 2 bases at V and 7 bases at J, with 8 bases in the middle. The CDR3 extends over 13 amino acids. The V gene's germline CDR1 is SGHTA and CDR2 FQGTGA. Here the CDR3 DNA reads TGTGCCAGCAGCTTATCTGGAGGCGGGGAGCTGTTTTTT. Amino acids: CASSLSGGGELFF.

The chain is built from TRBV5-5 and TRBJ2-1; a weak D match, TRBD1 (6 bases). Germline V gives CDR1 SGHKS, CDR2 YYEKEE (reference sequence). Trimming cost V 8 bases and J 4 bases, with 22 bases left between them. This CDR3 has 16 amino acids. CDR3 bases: TGTGCCAGTCATTTGACAGGCCAAAAAAGATACAATGAGCAGTTCTTC. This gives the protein CASHLTGQKRYNEQFF.

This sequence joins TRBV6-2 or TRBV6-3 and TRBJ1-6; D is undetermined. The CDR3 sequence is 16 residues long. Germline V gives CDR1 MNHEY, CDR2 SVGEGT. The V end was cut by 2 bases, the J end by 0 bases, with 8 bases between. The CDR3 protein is CASSYISSSYNSPLHF. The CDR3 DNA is TGTGCCAGCAGTTACATATCCAGCTCCTATAATTCACCCCTCCACTTT.

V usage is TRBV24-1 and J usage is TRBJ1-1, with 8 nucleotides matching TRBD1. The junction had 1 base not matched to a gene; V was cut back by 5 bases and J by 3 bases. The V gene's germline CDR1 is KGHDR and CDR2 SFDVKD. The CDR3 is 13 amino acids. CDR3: CATSGTGHTEAFF. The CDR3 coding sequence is TGTGCCACCAGTGGGACAGGGCACACTGAAGCTTTCTTT.